These 25 T cell receptor beta chains came from one sample sequenced in a study of blood T cell repertoires in COVID-19. Generated by immunoSEQ multiplex PCR, the TCRdb table keeps only in-frame clones and is missing some. This table has 250,000 to 300,000 clones, roughly 80% appearing once. The specimen sequenced was PBMCs or T cells enriched from blood (not recorded which). These receptor sequences come from a man younger than 45 with acute COVID-19.

The chain has TRBV7-8 and TRBJ1-6; D is perhaps TRBD1 (6 bases). CDR1 and CDR2 from the germline V gene are SGHVS and FQNEAQ. Trimming took off 2 bases at V and 7 bases at J, with 15 bases between the two ends. The CDR3 extends over 16 amino acids. CDR3 protein: CASSLKVGQWNSPLHF. In DNA form, the CDR3 reads TGTGCCAGCAGCTTAAAGGTCGGACAGTGGAATTCACCCCTCCACTTT.

The gene calls are TRBV30 and TRBJ1-6, with no clear D. Between the trimmed V and J ends, which lost 2 bases and 7 bases, there was a span of 9 bases. The germline gives CDR1 GTSNPN, CDR2 SVGIG (reference sequence). The CDR3 length is 13 residues. The CDR3 DNA sequence: TGTGCCTGGAGTCGTACAGAGAATTCACCCCTCCACTTT. It is translated as CAWSRTENSPLHF.

V usage is TRBV5-6 and J usage is TRBJ2-7, with TRBD2 as a possible D gene (6 bases). This CDR3 has 17 amino acids. CDR1 and CDR2 (germline): SGHDT, YYEEEE. V dropped 0 bases and J dropped 5 bases, with 21 bases sitting between them. CDR3 in amino acids: CASSLALQAGRIHEQYV. CDR3 DNA sequence: TGTGCCAGCAGCTTGGCCTTACAGGCAGGGAGGATACACGAGCAGTACGTC.

This clone was found a few times. This chain links TRBV7-9 with TRBJ1-5; TRBD1 might be the D (6 bases). From germline, CDR1 is SEHNR and CDR2 FQNEAQ (reference sequence). The CDR3 runs 15 residues. The V gene lost 0 bases and the J gene lost 1 base, with 7 bases spanning the gap. The CDR3 sequence is CASSLARGSNQPQHF. DNA for the CDR3: TGTGCCAGCAGCTTAGCCAGGGGCAGCAATCAGCCCCAGCATTTT.

V is TRBV6-5 and J is TRBJ2-3; tentative D call: TRBD2 (6 bases). The CDR3 totals 15 residues. Germline-derived CDR1 and CDR2 are MNHEY and SVGAGI. Trimming stripped 6 bases from V and 1 base from J, with 14 bases between. This chain's CDR3 is CASSLRGGGTDTQYF. In DNA, the CDR3 is TGTGCCAGCAGCCTACGGGGCGGGGGCACAGATACGCAGTATTTT.

Remarks on this clone: At one boundary the junction diverges from the germline segment, which might be a read error. This rearrangement joins TRBV5-1 to TRBJ1-1; the D is unclear. Germline CDR1 is SGHRS and CDR2 is YFSETQ. The CDR3 covers 15 residues. Written as DNA, the CDR3 is TGTGCCAGCAGCCAGCACGGAGGCGTGAACACTGAAGCTTTCTTT. Translating gives CASSQHGGVNTEAFF.

This chain links TRBV29-1 with TRBJ2-2, with 11 bases lining up with TRBD1. Per the germline V gene, CDR1 is SQVTM and CDR2 is ANQGSEA. With V trimmed by 7 bases and J by 8 bases, 6 bases remained unmatched. CDR3 length: 13 amino acids. The CDR3 reads CSDRTGGEGELFF. The CDR3 DNA reads as TGCAGCGATAGGACAGGGGGCGAGGGGGAGCTGTTTTTT.

The chain joins TRBV3-1 (or the pseudogene TRBV3-2) to TRBJ2-7; 11 bases fit TRBD1. This CDR3 is built from 15 residues. CDR1 is LGHDT and CDR2 is YNNKEL in the germline V gene (reference sequence). Trimming cost V 3 bases and J 0 bases; bases outside gene matches: 1. As DNA, the CDR3 is TGTGCCAGCAGCCAGGGGACAGGGGGCTCCTACGAGCAGTACGTC. Its protein product is CASSQGTGGSYEQYV.

V usage is TRBV28 and J usage is TRBJ2-1; tentatively, D is TRBD2 (5 bases). The germline V and J ends were trimmed by 5 bases and 7 bases, with 21 bases remaining between them. Germline V CDR1 and CDR2: MDHEN, SYDVKM. The CDR3 spans 16 residues. The CDR3 spells CASSPEDPSGPNEQFF. CDR3 coding DNA: TGTGCCAGCAGTCCAGAGGACCCAAGCGGTCCAAATGAGCAGTTCTTC.

The chain couples TRBV7-3 to TRBJ2-1, with 12 bases identical to TRBD2. Germline V gives CDR1 SGHTA, CDR2 FQGTGA. The CDR3 is 15 amino acids. The V gene end was trimmed by 5 bases and the J gene end by 4 bases; junction bases not matched to a gene: 3. This CDR3 is CASSLGTSGYNEQFF. As DNA, the CDR3 is TGTGCCAGCAGCCTCGGGACTAGCGGGTACAATGAGCAGTTCTTC.

V is TRBV30 and J is TRBJ2-7, with 7 bases aligning to TRBD1. CDR1 is GTSNPN and CDR2 is SVGIG in the germline V gene (reference sequence). Trimming took 2 bases from V and 5 from J; bases not matched to a gene: 6. This CDR3 comprises 13 residues. CDR3 nucleotide sequence: TGTGCCTGGAGTTCGACAGGGATGGACGAGCAGTACGTC. Protein product: CAWSSTGMDEQYV.

The chain uses TRBV5-3 and TRBJ2-7, with 10 bases aligning to TRBD1. TRBV5-3 is an open reading frame whose function is uncertain. The CDR3 is 15 residues long. The J segment lost 5 bases and the V segment lost 2 bases, leaving 7 bases of the junction unmatched. The DNA of the CDR3 is TGTGCCAGAAGCTTCGGACAGGGGGTGCGACACGAGCAGTACGTC. Residues: CARSFGQGVRHEQYV.

On this clone: Different DNA sequences within this sample yield the same CDR3. The genes are TRBV5-1 and TRBJ2-3; 7 positions agree with TRBD1. J gave up 1 base and V 4 bases, and 3 bases lay outside the gene matches. The V gene's germline CDR1 is SGHRS and CDR2 YFSETQ. The CDR3 spans 14 residues. CDR3 nucleotides: TGCGCCAGCAGCCTCGGGACAGGCACAGATACGCAGTATTTT. Residues: CASSLGTGTDTQYF. Combining the CDR3 with reference TRBV5-1 and TRBJ2-3 gives the whole variable domain KAGVTQTPRYLIKTRGQQVTLSCSPISGHRSVSWYQQTPGQGLQFLFEYFSETQRNKGNFPGRFSGRQFSNSRSEMNVSTLELGDSALYLCASSLGTGTDTQYFGPGTRLTVL.

The chain joins TRBV7-3 to TRBJ2-1, with D perhaps TRBD2 (5 bases). In germline, CDR1 is SGHTA, CDR2 FQGTGA. CDR3 length: 14 residues. Trimming removed 0 bases from V and 5 bases from J, with 8 bases in between. Here the CDR3 DNA reads TGTGCCAGCAGCTTAACTAGCGCGAACAATGAGCAGTTCTTC. It yields the protein CASSLTSANNEQFF. Variable domain in full (rest from reference TRBV7-3 and TRBJ2-1): GAGVSQTPSNKVTEKGKYVELRCDPISGHTALYWYRQSLGQGPEFLIYFQGTGAADDSGLPNDRFFAVRPEGSVSTLKIQRTERGDSAVYLCASSLTSANNEQFFGPGTRLTVL.

The rearrangement joins TRBV3-1 (or the pseudogene TRBV3-2) to TRBJ1-4; a possible D gene is TRBD1 (5 bases). CDR1 is LGHDT, CDR2 YNNKEL, per germline (reference sequence). With 4 bases removed from V and 10 bases from J, the gap between germline ends came to 22 bases. CDR3 length: 16 residues. Here the CDR3 DNA reads TGTGCCAGCAGCCTGTCCCGGTGGGGGAGGGGTGGAAAACTGTTTTTT. Protein sequence: CASSLSRWGRGGKLFF.

The chain has TRBV7-2 and TRBJ2-5, with TRBD1 matching 9 bases. The ends lost 5 bases at V and 5 bases at J; junction bases unmatched: 9. CDR3 length: 15 residues. Germline values: CDR1 SGHTA, CDR2 FQGNSA. For the CDR3, the DNA is TGTGCCAGCAGCCCGACGGACAGGGGCTCGGAGACCCAGTACTTC. Protein: CASSPTDRGSETQYF.

This clone appeared once. The rearrangement uses TRBV5-6 and TRBJ2-1; the match to TRBD2 covers 8 bases. Per the germline V gene, CDR1 is SGHDT and CDR2 is YYEEEE. The CDR3 totals 15 residues. V lost 4 bases and J lost 1; bases outside the gene matches: 4. CDR3 amino acids: CASSTGTSSYNEQFF. For the CDR3, the DNA is TGTGCCAGCAGCACCGGGACTAGTTCCTACAATGAGCAGTTCTTC.

This clone was picked up one time. The gene calls are TRBV4-2 and TRBJ2-7; the D gene is possibly TRBD2 (5 bases). V was cut by 0 bases and J by 1 base, with 7 bases left in between. The CDR3 runs to 14 residues. Germline loops: CDR1 LGHNA, CDR2 YNFKEQ. The CDR3 DNA follows: TGTGCCAGCAGCCAAGATACGGGGTCCTACGAGCAGTACGTC. It specifies CASSQDTGSYEQYV.

The V gene is TRBV3-1 (or the pseudogene TRBV3-2), the J gene TRBJ2-1; 8 nucleotides match TRBD2. This CDR3 comprises 15 residues. The germline gives CDR1 LGHDT, CDR2 YNNKEL (reference sequence). With V trimmed by 1 base and J by 6 bases, 5 bases remained unmatched. The CDR3 reads CASSQGAGGTNEQFF. The DNA for the CDR3 is TGTGCCAGCAGCCAAGGGGCGGGGGGTACCAATGAGCAGTTCTTC.

The chain uses TRBV6-2 or TRBV6-3 and TRBJ2-7; 7 bases match TRBD2. V lost 5 bases, J lost 0 bases, and 7 bases stayed unmatched. CDR3 length: 15 amino acids. Germline assignment: CDR1 MNHEY and CDR2 SVGEGT. CDR3 loop: CASSPSGTHSYEQYV. CDR3 nucleotides: TGTGCCAGCAGTCCGAGCGGGACTCACTCCTACGAGCAGTACGTC.

The chain employs TRBV28 and TRBJ2-6, with TRBD1 as a possible D gene (6 bases). V gave up 8 bases and J gave up 4 bases, with 18 bases separating them. The CDR3 length is 16 residues. Germline assignment: CDR1 MDHEN and CDR2 SYDVKM. The CDR3 DNA sequence: TGTGCCAGCTGCCGTCCTGGGGGCGCCGGGGCCAACGTCCTGACTTTC. It specifies CASCRPGGAGANVLTF.

As DNA, the CDR3 is TGCGCCAGCAGCCAAGACGAACTAGTTAGCTCCTACAATGAGCAGTTCTTC. Its protein is CASSQDELVSSYNEQFF. The rearrangement joins TRBV4-1 to TRBJ2-1; D might be TRBD2 (5 bases). Germline CDR1 reads MGHRA; CDR2 reads YSYEKL. CDR3 length: 17 residues. V was clipped by 0 bases and J by 0 bases, with 12 bases between them.

This rearrangement joins TRBV10-3 to TRBJ1-2; TRBD1 is a possible D gene (6 bases). CDR1 ENHRY and CDR2 SYGVKD come from the germline V gene. Trimming removed 2 bases from V and 6 bases from J, with 13 bases in between. The CDR3 extends over 14 amino acids. The CDR3 DNA sequence: TGTGCCATCAGTGAGATGGGGGGGCGCGATGGCTACACCTTC. Translated, it gives CAISEMGGRDGYTF.

The rearrangement uses TRBV18 and TRBJ2-1, with TRBD1 matching 9 bases. V shed 4 bases, J shed 0 bases, and the junction held 4 bases outside the gene matches. Germline CDR1 KGHSH, CDR2 LQKENI. The CDR3 is made up of 16 amino acids. CDR3 sequence (DNA): TGTGCCAGCTCACTAACAGGGGGCGGCTCCTACAATGAGCAGTTCTTC. The encoded protein is CASSLTGGGSYNEQFF.

The genes are TRBV6-6 and TRBJ1-5, with D perhaps TRBD1 (6 bases). CDR1 is MNHNY, CDR2 SVGAGI, per germline (reference sequence). The CDR3 extends over 14 amino acids. V was clipped by 1 base and J by 4 bases, with 8 bases between them. CDR3 sequence: CASSYWGRNQPQHF. DNA for the CDR3: TGTGCCAGCAGTTACTGGGGGCGGAATCAGCCCCAGCATTTT.